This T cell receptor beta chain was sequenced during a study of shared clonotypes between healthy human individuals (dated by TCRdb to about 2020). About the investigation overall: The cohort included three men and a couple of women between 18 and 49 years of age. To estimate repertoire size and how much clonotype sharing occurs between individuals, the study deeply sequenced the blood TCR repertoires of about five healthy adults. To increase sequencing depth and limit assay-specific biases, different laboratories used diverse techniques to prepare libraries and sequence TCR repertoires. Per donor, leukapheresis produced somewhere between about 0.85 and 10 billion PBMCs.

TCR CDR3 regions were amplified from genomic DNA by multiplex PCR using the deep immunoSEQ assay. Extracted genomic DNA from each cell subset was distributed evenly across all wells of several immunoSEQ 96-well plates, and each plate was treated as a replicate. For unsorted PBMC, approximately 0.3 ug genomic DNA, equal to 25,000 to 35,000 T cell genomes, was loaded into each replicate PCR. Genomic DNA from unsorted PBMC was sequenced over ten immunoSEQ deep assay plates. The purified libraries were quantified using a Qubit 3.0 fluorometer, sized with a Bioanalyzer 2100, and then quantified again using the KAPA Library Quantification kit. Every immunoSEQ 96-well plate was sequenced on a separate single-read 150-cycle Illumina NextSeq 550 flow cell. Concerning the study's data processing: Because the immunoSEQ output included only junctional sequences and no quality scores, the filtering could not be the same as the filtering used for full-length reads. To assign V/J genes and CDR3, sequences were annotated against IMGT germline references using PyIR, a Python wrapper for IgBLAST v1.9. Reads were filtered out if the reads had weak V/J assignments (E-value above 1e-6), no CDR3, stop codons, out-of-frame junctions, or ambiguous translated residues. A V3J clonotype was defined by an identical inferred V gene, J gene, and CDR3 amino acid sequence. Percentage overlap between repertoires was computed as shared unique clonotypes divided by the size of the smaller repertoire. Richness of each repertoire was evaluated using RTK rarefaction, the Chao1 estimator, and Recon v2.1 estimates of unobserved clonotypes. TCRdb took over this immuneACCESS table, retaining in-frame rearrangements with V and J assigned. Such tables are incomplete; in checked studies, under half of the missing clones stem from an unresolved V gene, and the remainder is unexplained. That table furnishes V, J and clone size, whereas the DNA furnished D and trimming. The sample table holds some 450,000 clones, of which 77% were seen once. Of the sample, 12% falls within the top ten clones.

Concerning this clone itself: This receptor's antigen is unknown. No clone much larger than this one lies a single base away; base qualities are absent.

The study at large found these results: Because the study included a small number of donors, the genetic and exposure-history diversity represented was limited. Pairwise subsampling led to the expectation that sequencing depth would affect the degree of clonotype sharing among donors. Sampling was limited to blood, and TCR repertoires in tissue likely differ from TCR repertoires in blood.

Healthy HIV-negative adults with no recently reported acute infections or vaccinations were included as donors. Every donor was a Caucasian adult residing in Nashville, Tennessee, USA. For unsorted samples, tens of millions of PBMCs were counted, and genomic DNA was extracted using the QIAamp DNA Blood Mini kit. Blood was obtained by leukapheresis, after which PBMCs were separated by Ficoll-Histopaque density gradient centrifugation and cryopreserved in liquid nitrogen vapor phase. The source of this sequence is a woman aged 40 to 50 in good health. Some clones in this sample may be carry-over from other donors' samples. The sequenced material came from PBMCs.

The nucleotides are TGTGCCAGCAGCCCAAGTGGGAGAAGCGGGAAACAGTTCTTC. It codes for CASSPSGRSGKQFF. The receptor chain draws on TRBV11-1 and TRBJ2-1, and 7 bases in between align with TRBD2. The germline V gene (reference sequence) supplies CDR1 SGHAT and CDR2 FQDESV. Including cysteine and phenylalanine, the CDR3 has 14 amino acids. Solely the CDR3 DNA is kept, with 42 bases framed from the first base. Germline trimming: 5 bases from V, 13 bases from J; junction bases outside gene matches: 14.